This T cell receptor beta chain emerged from a study of blood T cell repertoires in COVID-19. Some clones are missing from TCRdb's copy, which holds only in-frame ones; the method was immunoSEQ multiplex PCR. Of a few hundred thousand clones listed, approximately 83% are singletons. The age range of participants was about 18 to 95 years, with residence in 20 to 25 US areas. With regard to this clone: Other nucleotide sequences from this sample produce the same CDR3.

The receptor's source is a man aged 50-59 years who had recovered from COVID-19. Sequenced input: PBMCs or T cells enriched from blood (not recorded which).

Here the CDR3 DNA reads TGTGCCAGCAGTTACTCTGGGAGCTATGGCTACACCTTC. It yields the protein CASSYSGSYGYTF. This chain links TRBV6-5 with TRBJ1-2; D unclear. V was trimmed by 0 bases and J by 4 bases, leaving 6 bases between them. This CDR3 is built from 13 residues. Germline V gene lookup returns CDR1 MNHEY and CDR2 SVGAGI.